The rows below give T cell receptor beta chains drawn from one sample of a study of post-analysis software for immune sequencing data. TCRdb called the PCR reads again in MiXCR, with one record for every CDR3 protein. This table has approximately 730,000 distinct CDR3 sequences, roughly 50% appearing once. The sequencing input was blood. The receptors originated from a girl between 10 and 17 years old with multiple sclerosis. CDR3s include the opening cysteine and the closing phenylalanine or tryptophan. Each record gives: CDR3 protein, CDR3 DNA, V gene, J gene, clone size, D gene. A D gene is named only where the DNA matches it firmly. Clone size is given for some rows only: seen once, a few or many times, or a class if the clone is expanded.

CDR3aa: CASSLGQGGDIQYF
CDR3nt: TGTGCCAGCAGCTTAGGACAGGGGGGGGACATTCAGTACTTC
v_gene: TRBV11-2
j_gene: TRBJ2-4
abundance: few
d_gene: TRBD1

CDR3aa: CSDGPCYGYTF
CDR3nt: TGCAGCGACGGACCCTGCTATGGCTACACCTTC
v_gene: TRBV29-1
j_gene: TRBJ1-2
abundance: NA
d_gene: NA

CDR3aa: CSALGGYQETQYF
CDR3nt: TGCAGTGCCCTAGGAGGGTACCAAGAGACCCAGTACTTC
v_gene: TRBV20-1
j_gene: TRBJ2-5
abundance: NA
d_gene: NA

CDR3aa: CASSLWTGDRRANVLTF
CDR3nt: TGTGCCAGCAGCTTATGGACAGGGGATCGTCGGGCCAACGTCCTGACTTTC
v_gene: TRBV7-8
j_gene: TRBJ2-6
abundance: NA
d_gene: TRBD1

CDR3aa: CASSLGSVGGYEQYF
CDR3nt: TGTGCCAGCAGCTTAGGATCCGTCGGGGGCTACGAGCAGTACTTC
v_gene: TRBV11-2
j_gene: TRBJ2-7
abundance: NA
d_gene: NA

CDR3aa: CASRGQGRTGELFF
CDR3nt: TGTGCCAGCAGGGGACAGGGTCGGACCGGGGAGCTGTTTTTT
v_gene: TRBV5-6
j_gene: TRBJ2-2
abundance: NA
d_gene: TRBD1

CDR3aa: CSARYPGDWNEQFF
CDR3nt: TGCAGTGCTAGATACCCGGGAGACTGGAATGAGCAGTTCTTC
v_gene: TRBV20-1
j_gene: TRBJ2-1
abundance: NA
d_gene: NA

CDR3aa: CSVDSASGRGEQYF
CDR3nt: TGCAGCGTTGATTCGGCTAGCGGGAGGGGGGAGCAGTACTTC
v_gene: TRBV29-1
j_gene: TRBJ2-7
abundance: NA
d_gene: TRBD2

CDR3aa: CASSFSRDQPQHF
CDR3nt: TGTGCCAGCAGTTTTTCTAGGGATCAGCCCCAGCATTTT
v_gene: TRBV28
j_gene: TRBJ1-5
abundance: NA
d_gene: NA

CDR3aa: CASSESLRGGSYEQYF
CDR3nt: TGTGCCAGCAGTGAATCTTTACGTGGGGGGAGCTACGAGCAGTACTTC
v_gene: TRBV6-1
j_gene: TRBJ2-7
abundance: NA
d_gene: NA

CDR3aa: CAGRQYSNQPQHF
CDR3nt: TGTGCCGGCAGGCAATATAGCAATCAGCCCCAGCATTTT
v_gene: TRBV12-3/TRBV12-4
j_gene: TRBJ1-5
abundance: NA
d_gene: NA

CDR3aa: CAIKTGEDYEQYF
CDR3nt: TGTGCCATCAAGACAGGGGAAGACTACGAGCAGTACTTC
v_gene: TRBV10-3
j_gene: TRBJ2-7
abundance: NA
d_gene: TRBD1

CDR3aa: CATSRREADTQYF
CDR3nt: TGTGCCACCAGCAGGCGGGAGGCAGATACGCAGTATTTT
v_gene: TRBV15
j_gene: TRBJ2-3
abundance: NA
d_gene: TRBD2

CDR3aa: CSARRQGIETQYF
CDR3nt: TGCAGTGCTAGAAGGCAGGGAATAGAGACCCAGTACTTC
v_gene: TRBV20-1
j_gene: TRBJ2-5
abundance: NA
d_gene: NA

CDR3aa: CASSQDPGSWLSNQPQHF
CDR3nt: TGTGCCAGCAGCCAAGATCCGGGGAGTTGGCTAAGCAATCAGCCCCAGCATTTT
v_gene: TRBV4-2
j_gene: TRBJ1-5
abundance: NA
d_gene: NA